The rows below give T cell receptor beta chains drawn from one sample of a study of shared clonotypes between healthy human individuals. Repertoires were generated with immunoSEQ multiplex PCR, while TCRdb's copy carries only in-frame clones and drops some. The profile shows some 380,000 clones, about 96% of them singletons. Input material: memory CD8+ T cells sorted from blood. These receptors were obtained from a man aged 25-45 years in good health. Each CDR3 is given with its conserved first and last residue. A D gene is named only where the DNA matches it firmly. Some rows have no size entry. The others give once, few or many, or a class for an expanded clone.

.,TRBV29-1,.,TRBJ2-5,TGCAGCGGATTGGGCTTTCAAGAGACCCAGTACTTC,CSGLGFQETQYF
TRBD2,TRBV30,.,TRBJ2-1,TGTGCCTGGAGTATGGGACTAGCGGGAGCTGAGCAGTTCTTC,CAWSMGLAGAEQFF
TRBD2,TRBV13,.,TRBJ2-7,TGTGCCAGCAGCCCCTCGGGACTAACCTACGAGCAGTACTTC,CASSPSGLTYEQYF
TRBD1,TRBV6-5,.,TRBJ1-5,TGTGCCAGCAGTTTCCGACAGGGGCAGCCCCAGCATTTT,CASSFRQGQPQHF
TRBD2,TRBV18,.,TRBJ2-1,TGTGCCAGCTCACCCCCCGCTAGCGGGTACTACAATGAGCAGTTCTTC,CASSPPASGYYNEQFF
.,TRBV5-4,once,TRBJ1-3,TGTGCCAGCAGCTTGGCCGGGGGCTCTGGAAACACCATATATTTT,CASSLAGGSGNTIYF
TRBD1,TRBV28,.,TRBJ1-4,TGTGCCAGCAGTTTGGGAGACAGGGCTACTAATGAAAAACTGTTTTTT,CASSLGDRATNEKLFF
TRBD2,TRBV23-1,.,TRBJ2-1,TGCGCCAGCACGTTAGCGGGAAATGAGCAGTTCTTC,CASTLAGNEQFF
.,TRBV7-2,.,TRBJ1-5,TGTGCCAGCAGCTTCACTAGTAATCAGCCCCAGCATTTT,CASSFTSNQPQHF
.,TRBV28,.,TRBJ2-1,TGTGCCAGCAGAGGAAGCGGGACATGGGTCAATGAGCAGTTCTTC,CASRGSGTWVNEQFF
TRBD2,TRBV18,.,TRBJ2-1,TGTGCCAGCTCACCACCCTCGACTAGCGTCCATGAGCAGTTCTTC,CASSPPSTSVHEQFF
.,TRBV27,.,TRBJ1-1,TGTGCCAGCAGTTTAATGGGTGAAGCTTTCTTT,CASSLMGEAFF
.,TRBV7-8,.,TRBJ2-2,TGTGCCAGCAGCTCGTATACCGGGGAGCTGTTTTTT,CASSSYTGELFF
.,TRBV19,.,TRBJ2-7,TGTGCCAGTAGTATCAGAGGAGATAGCTACGAGCAGTACTTC,CASSIRGDSYEQYF
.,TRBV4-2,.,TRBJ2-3,TGTGCCAGCAGCCAATCGGAGGGGAGTGAAGATACGCAGTATTTT,CASSQSEGSEDTQYF